What follows describes a single T cell receptor (beta chain). Its antigen is unknown. This sample stems from a study of T-cell memory formation after mild COVID-19. Study summary: TCR clusters largely stayed donor specific.

Study-level points and caveats: CM and EM subsets held most contracting CD4+ clones; EMRA held CD8+ ones. Day 15 to 85 contracting clones showed balanced CD4/CD8; day 15 to 37 expanders favored CD4+.

From 5'RACE with constant-segment primers came TCR alpha and TCR beta cDNA libraries that carried sample barcodes and UMIs. TCRdb re-analysed the 5' RACE reads in MiXCR, keeping a single row per CDR3 protein. The table lists roughly 500,000 distinct CDR3 sequences, over 20% of them singletons, with around 12% in the top ten. V was clipped by 0 bases and J by 1 base, with 7 bases between them. Germline CDR1 is SGDLS and CDR2 is YYNGEE. CDR3 size: 14 residues. The receptor's source is an adult woman who had mild COVID-19 (a few samples of this study predate the infection). Cell type and time point are not known. Sequencing used PBMCs or a T cell subset sorted from them (not recorded which). The rearrangement uses TRBV9 and TRBJ1-1; D gene uncertain. CDR3 residues: CASSVVNRNTEAFF. The DNA for the CDR3 is TGTGCCAGCAGCGTAGTCAATAGGAACACTGAAGCTTTCTTT. Looking up the rest from reference TRBV9 and TRBJ1-1 gives the full variable domain: DSGVTQTPKHLITATGQRVTLRCSPRSGDLSVYWYQQSLDQGLQFLIQYYNGEERAKGNILERFSAQQFPDLHSELNLSSLELGDSALYFCASSVVNRNTEAFFGQGTRLTVV.